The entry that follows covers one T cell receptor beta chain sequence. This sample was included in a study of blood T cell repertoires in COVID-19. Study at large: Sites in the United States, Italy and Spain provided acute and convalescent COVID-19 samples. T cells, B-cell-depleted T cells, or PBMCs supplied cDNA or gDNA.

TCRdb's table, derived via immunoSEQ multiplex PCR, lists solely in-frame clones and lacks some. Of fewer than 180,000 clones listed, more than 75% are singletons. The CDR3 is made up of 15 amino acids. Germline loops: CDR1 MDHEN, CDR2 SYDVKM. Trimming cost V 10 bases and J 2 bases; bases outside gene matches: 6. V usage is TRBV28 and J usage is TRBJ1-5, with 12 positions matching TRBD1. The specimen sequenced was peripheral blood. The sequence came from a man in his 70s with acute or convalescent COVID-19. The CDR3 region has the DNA TGTGCCATTGGGACAGGGGGCGATGGCAATCAGCCCCAGCATTTT. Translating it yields CAIGTGGDGNQPQHF.